The clone carrying this T cell receptor beta chain was recorded a few times. The sample comes from a study of cytomegalovirus exposure and HLA in healthy donors. Germline-derived CDR1 and CDR2 are MDHEN and SYDVKM. The V gene end was trimmed by 5 bases and the J gene end by 6 bases; junction bases not matched to a gene: 8. This CDR3 region has 15 residues. The PCR ran on 60 Vbeta and 13 Jbeta primers. Clones were read by immunoSEQ multiplex PCR, and TCRdb kept only the in-frame ones, dropping some. The table shows tens of thousands of clones, with around 73% occurring only once. The gene calls are TRBV28 and TRBJ1-2, with 11 bases matching TRBD1. Specimen: PBMCs. The receptor was derived from a man aged 50 to 59 in good health and CMV-seronegative. CDR3 nucleotide sequence: TGTGCCAGCAGTGCAACCGGACAGGGGGCCGATGGCTACACCTTC. Protein sequence: CASSATGQGADGYTF.